The 12 T cell receptor beta chains reported below all come from one sample, sequenced in a study of control samples from healthy donors and cancer patients. The table came from immunoSEQ multiplex PCR; TCRdb's copy has only in-frame clones and leaves some out. The sample contains under 70,000 clones, just over 90% of which appear only once. The source material was PBMCs. The source is a woman aged 45 to 65 with colorectal cancer.

The gene calls are TRBV29-1 and TRBJ1-2; D not certain. This CDR3 is built from 12 residues. Germline values: CDR1 SQVTM, CDR2 ANQGSEA. The ends were cut back, 6 bases at V and 4 bases at J, with 12 bases in the middle. CDR3 in DNA: TGCAGCGTGTTAGGCTTGTTCTATGGCTACACCTTC. It translates to CSVLGLFYGYTF.

The chain combines TRBV11-1 with TRBJ1-4; possible D gene TRBD1, 5 bases. This CDR3 has 15 amino acids. Germline V gene data show CDR1 as SGHAT and CDR2 as FQDESV (reference sequence). The ends were cut back, 5 bases at V and 8 bases at J, with 18 bases in the middle. CDR3 sequence (DNA): TGTGCCAGCAGCACCTCCCGGGGGGGGGTCGAAAAACTGTTTTTT. Amino acids: CASSTSRGGVEKLFF. Supplemented by reference TRBV11-1 and TRBJ1-4, the full variable domain reads EAEVAQSPRYKITEKSQAVAFWCDPISGHATLYWYRQILGQGPELLVQFQDESVVDDSQLPKDRFSAERLKGVDSTLKIQPAELGDSAMYLCASSTSRGGVEKLFFGSGTQLSVL.

The chain employs TRBV3-1 (or the pseudogene TRBV3-2) and TRBJ2-3; D possibly uses TRBD1 or TRBD2 (5 bases each). Per germline, CDR1 LGHDT and CDR2 YNNKEL (reference sequence). V was clipped by 4 bases and J by 6 bases, with 17 bases between them. The CDR3 contains 15 residues. The CDR3 here is CASSRQGYGADTQYF. Here the CDR3 DNA reads TGTGCCAGCAGCCGACAAGGATACGGGGCGGATACGCAGTATTTT.

The chain has TRBV9 and TRBJ2-3; 7 bases align to TRBD2. CDR1 and CDR2 from the germline V gene are SGDLS and YYNGEE. CDR3 length equals 17 residues. The V segment lost 0 bases and the J segment 2 bases; nucleotides outside the gene matches: 9. CDR3: CASSVALGAGFTDTQYF. CDR3 bases: TGTGCCAGCAGCGTAGCTCTGGGAGCGGGGTTCACAGATACGCAGTATTTT.

This clone came up a few times. Other DNA sequences from this sample encode an identical CDR3 as well. The chain joins TRBV6-5 to TRBJ2-3, with TRBD1 matching over 7 bases. CDR1 MNHEY and CDR2 SVGAGI come from the germline V gene. J lost 3 bases, V lost 5 bases, and 2 bases had no gene match. This CDR3 contains 13 residues. The CDR3 bases are TGTGCCAGCAGTCCCAGGGGGACAGATACGCAGTATTTT. Translation gives CASSPRGTDTQYF.

The V gene is TRBV7-7, the J gene TRBJ2-7, with 7 bases identical to TRBD2. The CDR3 consists of 13 residues. The trim removed 3 bases at V and 6 bases at J, leaving 5 bases unmatched. The germline V gene encodes CDR1 SSHAT and CDR2 FNYEAQ (reference sequence). The CDR3 loop is CASSFDGGSEQYF. For the CDR3, the DNA is TGTGCCAGCAGCTTTGACGGGGGGTCCGAGCAGTACTTC.

The chain uses TRBV27 and TRBJ2-1, with 14 bases identical to TRBD2. This CDR3 region has 16 residues. V dropped 6 bases and J dropped 8; count of bases not matched to a gene: 9. Per germline, CDR1 MNHEY and CDR2 SMNVEV (reference sequence). CDR3: CASRITGTSGGHEQFF. DNA for the CDR3: TGTGCCAGCAGAATCACCGGGACTAGCGGGGGCCATGAGCAGTTCTTC.

This sequence joins TRBV6-5 and TRBJ1-2; TRBD1 agrees at 8 bases. The ends lost 5 bases at V and 6 bases at J; junction bases unmatched: 5. The CDR3 contains 13 residues. CDR1 and CDR2 from the germline V gene are MNHEY and SVGAGI. The CDR3 DNA reads as TGTGCCAGCAGTCGACAGGGGATCGATGGCTACACCTTC. Translating gives CASSRQGIDGYTF.

This chain links TRBV3-1 (or the pseudogene TRBV3-2) with TRBJ1-1; TRBD1 is a possible D gene (6 bases). V was shortened by 1 base and J by 1 base, with 7 bases between the two germline ends. The germline V gene encodes CDR1 LGHDT and CDR2 YNNKEL (reference sequence). CDR3 length: 14 residues. CDR3 amino acids: CASSQADRNTEAFF. The CDR3 DNA reads as TGTGCCAGCAGCCAAGCGGACAGGAACACTGAAGCTTTCTTT.

CDR3 amino acids: CASASPKETQYF. In nucleotides, the CDR3 is TGTGCCAGCGCTTCACCTAAAGAGACCCAGTACTTC. This rearrangement joins TRBV3-1 (or the pseudogene TRBV3-2) to TRBJ2-5, with D uncertain. V was shortened by 8 bases and J by 3 bases, with 10 bases between the two germline ends. Germline V CDR1 and CDR2: LGHDT, YNNKEL (reference sequence). The CDR3 runs 12 residues.

This rearrangement joins TRBV21-1 to TRBJ2-3; the table's D call, TRBD2, has no DNA check behind it. TRBV21-1 is deemed a pseudogene. This CDR3 region has 15 residues. The CDR3 DNA reads as TGTGCCAGCAGCAATGGTGGGGGGAACACAGATACGCAGTATTTT. This codes for CASSNGGGNTDTQYF.

This chain connects TRBV7-9 to TRBJ1-6; 8 positions match TRBD1. CDR3 length: 17 residues. Germline V gene lookup returns CDR1 SEHNR and CDR2 FQNEAQ (reference sequence). With 2 bases clipped from V and 5 bases from J, the junction kept 8 bases outside the gene matches. In nucleotides, the CDR3 is TGTGCCAGCAGCTTACGAATTGGGGACAGGAATAATTCACCCCTCCACTTT. Translation: CASSLRIGDRNNSPLHF.